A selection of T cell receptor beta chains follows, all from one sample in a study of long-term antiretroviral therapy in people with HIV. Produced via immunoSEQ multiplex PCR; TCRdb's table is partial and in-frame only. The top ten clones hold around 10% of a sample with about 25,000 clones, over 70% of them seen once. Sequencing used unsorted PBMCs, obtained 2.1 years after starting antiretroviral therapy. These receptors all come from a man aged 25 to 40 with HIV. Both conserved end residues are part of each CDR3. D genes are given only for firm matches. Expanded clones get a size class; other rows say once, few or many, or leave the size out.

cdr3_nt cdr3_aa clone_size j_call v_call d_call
TGCGCCAGCAGCCAAGATAACGCCGGGACAGCCAAAAACATTCAGTACTTC CASSQDNAGTAKNIQYF . TRBJ2-4 TRBV4-1 .
TGTGCCAGCAGTGAACGAGACCCCTTTGGGACAGGGAATTCACCCCTCCACTTT CASSERDPFGTGNSPLHF few TRBJ1-6 TRBV2 TRBD1
TGTGCCAGCAGCGTCCCCGGGACAGGCGTTGGATGGGCTTTCTTT CASSVPGTGVGWAFF . TRBJ1-1 TRBV21-1 .
TGTGCCAGCAGCGTGACAGGGCAGAACACTGAAGCTTTCTTT CASSVTGQNTEAFF . TRBJ1-1 TRBV9 TRBD1
TGTGCCAGCAGTCCCGGGACAGCGAACACCGGGGAGCTGTTTTTT CASSPGTANTGELFF . TRBJ2-2 TRBV27 TRBD1
TGTGCCACGTCAAGAGGCCCGGGCCAAGGCACAGATACGCAGTATTTT CATSRGPGQGTDTQYF once TRBJ2-3 TRBV19 .
TGTGCCAGCAGTTTATTGGGGGGGGGATATCAGCCCCAGCATTTT CASSLLGGGYQPQHF . TRBJ1-5 TRBV27 .
TGTGCCAGCAGTTTTTCGACTAGGCCCTACGAGCAGTACTTC CASSFSTRPYEQYF . TRBJ2-7 TRBV28 .
TGTGCCAGCAGTGTCGCGGGGGGGGGAAAAAACATTCAGTACTTC CASSVAGGGKNIQYF once TRBJ2-4 TRBV2 TRBD2
TGCGCCAGCAGCTTGAGGCTGCCCCACCTCACAGATACGCAGTATTTT CASSLRLPHLTDTQYF once TRBJ2-3 TRBV5-1 .
TGTGCCAGCAGCTTAAACAGGGGAAACTATGGCTACACCTTC CASSLNRGNYGYTF . TRBJ1-2 TRBV7-2 TRBD1
TGCGCCAGCAGCCCAATTTCCTCCAACCGGCCCGGGACAGGGGGATTCTATGGCTACACCTTC CASSPISSNRPGTGGFYGYTF . TRBJ1-2 TRBV5-1 TRBD1
TGTGCCAGCAGCCCGACGGACGGCCCTAACTATGGCTACACCTTC CASSPTDGPNYGYTF once TRBJ1-2 TRBV9 .
TGTGCCTGGAGTTTCTCAGGGAATGGCTACACCTTC CAWSFSGNGYTF . TRBJ1-2 TRBV30 .
TGTGCCAGTAGTATGCAGGGGGGCAACACCGGGGAGCTGTTTTTT CASSMQGGNTGELFF . TRBJ2-2 TRBV19 .
TGTGCCAGCTCCCTTCAGAGCTCCTACGAGCAGTACTTC CASSLQSSYEQYF few TRBJ2-7 TRBV11-2 .
TGTGCCAGCAGCCCTGACAGGGGTTATCAGCCCCAGCATTTT CASSPDRGYQPQHF . TRBJ1-5 TRBV28 TRBD1
TGTGCCAGCAGTTTCGGGATTCTTGTCGAAGAGCAGTACTTC CASSFGILVEEQYF . TRBJ2-7 TRBV28 .
TGTGCCAGCAGCCCGACAGGGGGCAATCAGCCCCAGCATTTT CASSPTGGNQPQHF . TRBJ1-5 TRBV7-2 TRBD1
TGCGCCAGCAGGAAAAATGAAAAACTGTTTTTT CASRKNEKLFF once TRBJ1-4 TRBV10-1 .
TGTGCCAGCGGGACCGGACACACCTACGAGCAGTACTTC CASGTGHTYEQYF . TRBJ2-7 TRBV7-6 .
TGCGCCAGCAGCTTACTACAGGGTGGCTATGGCTACACCTTC CASSLLQGGYGYTF . TRBJ1-2 TRBV5-1 .
TGTGCCACCAGGAGGGGTGGGACCTACGAGCAGTACTTC CATRRGGTYEQYF . TRBJ2-7 TRBV27 .
TGTGCCAGCAATACAGGTACTGGAAACACCATATATTTT CASNTGTGNTIYF once TRBJ1-3 TRBV28 .
TGTGCCAGCAGCGACTTTCGAAACACCATATATTTT CASSDFRNTIYF once TRBJ1-3 TRBV9 .
TGTGCCAGTAGTATAAGGGCCGGAGGGGATCAGCCCCAGCATTTT CASSIRAGGDQPQHF . TRBJ1-5 TRBV19 .
TGCGCCAGCAGGCTAGCGGGGGCCACGGGGAATGAGCAGTTCTTC CASRLAGATGNEQFF . TRBJ2-1 TRBV5-1 TRBD2
TGTGCCAGCAGCTCCCCCTTTTCCTACGAGCAGTACTTC CASSSPFSYEQYF . TRBJ2-7 TRBV7-9 .
TGTGCCACAGCATATGCAGGCGGGAGCAAAGAGACCCAGTACTTC CATAYAGGSKETQYF . TRBJ2-5 TRBV27 TRBD2
TGTGCCAGCGCTCGCTGGGGTAATATCCCTGAAGCTTTCTTT CASARWGNIPEAFF . TRBJ1-1 TRBV2 .
TGTGCCAGCAGCGAGCCGGGAATCCACAATGAGCAGTTCTTC CASSEPGIHNEQFF . TRBJ2-1 TRBV9 .
TGTGCCACCAGCAGAGCTGGACAGGGTCGGAACACTGAAGCTTTCTTT CATSRAGQGRNTEAFF . TRBJ1-1 TRBV15 TRBD1
TGTGCCAGCAGTACTGACTTATATAGCAATCAGCCCCAGCATTTT CASSTDLYSNQPQHF . TRBJ1-5 TRBV28 .
TGTGCCAGCAGCTACGGAGATACTTTTGGGGCAGATACGCAGTATTTT CASSYGDTFGADTQYF . TRBJ2-3 TRBV5-4 .
TGTGCCAGTAGAGGTGGGCTAGCGGGGGGTTACAATGAGCAGTTCTTC CASRGGLAGGYNEQFF . TRBJ2-1 TRBV19 TRBD2
TGTGCCAGCAGCTTAGGTGGAGCATCACGGCCCCAGCATTTT CASSLGGASRPQHF . TRBJ1-5 TRBV7-8 .
TGTGCCAGCAGCCCCGGACTAGCACACACAGATACGCAGTATTTT CASSPGLAHTDTQYF once TRBJ2-3 TRBV7-7 TRBD2
TGTGCCAGCAGCCACGGACAGGGGGTTCGGCCCCAGCATTTT CASSHGQGVRPQHF . TRBJ1-5 TRBV5-6 TRBD1
TGTGCCAGTAGCTCGACAGGGGCCACTGAAGCTTTCTTT CASSSTGATEAFF . TRBJ1-1 TRBV19 TRBD1
TGCGCCAGCAGCTTGGTACCGGGACAGGATTTTTCCTACGAGCAGTACTTC CASSLVPGQDFSYEQYF . TRBJ2-7 TRBV5-1 TRBD1